This T cell receptor beta chain was captured by sequencing in a study of blood T cell repertoires in COVID-19. Study-level background: Samples came from the United States, Italy and Spain, spanning acute and convalescent COVID-19. In each case, the material was cDNA or gDNA derived from T cells, B-cell-depleted T cells, or PBMCs.

As processed by the authors: By means of reference gene primer amplification, nucleated cell counts were estimated. Sequenced by immunoSEQ multiplex PCR; TCRdb stores in-frame clones only, minus some. V and J calls and clone size follow that table, whereas D and trimming were derived from the DNA. The table includes around 250,000 clones, approximately 87% detected once. The CDR3 loop spans 15 amino acids. V and J are TRBV21-1 and TRBJ1-2; the table's D call TRBD1 went unverified against the DNA. TRBV21-1 is deemed a pseudogene. The material sequenced was peripheral blood. The source is a man in his 60s with acute or convalescent COVID-19. The CDR3 sequence is CASSKIPTGNYGYTF. DNA for the CDR3: TGTGCCAGCAGCAAAATACCGACAGGAAACTATGGCTACACCTTC.